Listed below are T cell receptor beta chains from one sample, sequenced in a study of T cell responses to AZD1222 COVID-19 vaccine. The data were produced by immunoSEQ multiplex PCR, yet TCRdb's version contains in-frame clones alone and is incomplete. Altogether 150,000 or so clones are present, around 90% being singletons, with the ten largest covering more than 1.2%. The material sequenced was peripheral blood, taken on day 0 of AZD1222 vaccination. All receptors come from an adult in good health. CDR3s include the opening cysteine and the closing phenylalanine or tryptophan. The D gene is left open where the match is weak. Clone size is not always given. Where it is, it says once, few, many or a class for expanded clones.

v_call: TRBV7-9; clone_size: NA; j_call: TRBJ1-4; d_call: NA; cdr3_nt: TGTGCCAGCAGCCTCCTGGTCTCGGGTAATGAAAAACTGTTTTTT; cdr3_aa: CASSLLVSGNEKLFF
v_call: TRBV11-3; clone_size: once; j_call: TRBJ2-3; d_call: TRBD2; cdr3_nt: TGTGCCAGCAGCTGGACTAGCGCTTCAGATACGCAGTATTTT; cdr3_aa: CASSWTSASDTQYF
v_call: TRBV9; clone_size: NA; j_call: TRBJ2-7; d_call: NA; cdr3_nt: TGTGCCAGCAGCGTAGCTCCGACAGCATACGAGCAGTACTTC; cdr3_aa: CASSVAPTAYEQYF
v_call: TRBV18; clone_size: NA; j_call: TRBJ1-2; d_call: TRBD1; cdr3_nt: TGTGCCAGCTCACCAGCCCCACAGGGGTATGGCTACACCTTC; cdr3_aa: CASSPAPQGYGYTF
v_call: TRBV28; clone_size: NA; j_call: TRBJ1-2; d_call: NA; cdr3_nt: TGTGCCAGCAGCCTCAGAGGGTATGGCTACACCTTC; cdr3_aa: CASSLRGYGYTF
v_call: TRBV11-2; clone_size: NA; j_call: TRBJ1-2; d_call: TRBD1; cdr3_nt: TGTGCCACCGCAACAATAAAAAAAAGGACAGGGGAGAAAGTAAAGGGCTACACCTTC; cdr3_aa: CATATIKKRTGEKVKGYTF
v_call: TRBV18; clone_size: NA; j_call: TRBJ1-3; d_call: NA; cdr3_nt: TGTGCCAGCTCGCTGTTGGAGGCAGGGGCTGGAAACACCATATATTTT; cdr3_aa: CASSLLEAGAGNTIYF
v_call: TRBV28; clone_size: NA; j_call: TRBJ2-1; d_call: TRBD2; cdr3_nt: TGTGCCAGCAGTGCTATGGAGGCGGGAGGATCCGTCTACAATGAGCAGTTCTTC; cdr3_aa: CASSAMEAGGSVYNEQFF
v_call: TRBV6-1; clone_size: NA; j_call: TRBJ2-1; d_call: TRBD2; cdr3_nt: TGTGCCAGCAGTGTTGTACTAGCGGGGGGGCCGGATTCATTCGAGCAGTTCTTC; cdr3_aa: CASSVVLAGGPDSFEQFF
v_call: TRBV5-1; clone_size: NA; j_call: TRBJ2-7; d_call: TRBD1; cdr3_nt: TGCGCCAGCACGCCGACAGGGGGCTACTCCTACGAGCAGTACTTC; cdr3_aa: CASTPTGGYSYEQYF
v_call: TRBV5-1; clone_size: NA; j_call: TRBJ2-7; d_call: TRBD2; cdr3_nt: TGCGCCAGCAGCTTGGCCACGACTAGCGTTTCCTACGAGCAGTACTTC; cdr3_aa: CASSLATTSVSYEQYF
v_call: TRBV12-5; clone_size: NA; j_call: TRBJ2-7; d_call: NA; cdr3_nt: TGTGCTAGTGGTTTGTCGAACGGCACCTACGAGCAGTACTTC; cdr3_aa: CASGLSNGTYEQYF
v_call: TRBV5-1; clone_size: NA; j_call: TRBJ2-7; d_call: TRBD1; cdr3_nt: TGCGCCAGCAGCTTCGGACAGGGGGCGCGCGAGCAGTACTTC; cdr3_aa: CASSFGQGAREQYF
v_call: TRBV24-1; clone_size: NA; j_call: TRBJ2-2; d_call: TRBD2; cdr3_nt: TGTGCCACCAAGGAGCGGGAGAACACCGGGGAGCTGTTTTTT; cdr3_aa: CATKERENTGELFF
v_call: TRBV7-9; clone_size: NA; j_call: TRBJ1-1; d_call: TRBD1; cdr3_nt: TGTGCCAGCAGCCAGGACAGGGGAAGCACTGAAGCTTTCTTT; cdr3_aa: CASSQDRGSTEAFF